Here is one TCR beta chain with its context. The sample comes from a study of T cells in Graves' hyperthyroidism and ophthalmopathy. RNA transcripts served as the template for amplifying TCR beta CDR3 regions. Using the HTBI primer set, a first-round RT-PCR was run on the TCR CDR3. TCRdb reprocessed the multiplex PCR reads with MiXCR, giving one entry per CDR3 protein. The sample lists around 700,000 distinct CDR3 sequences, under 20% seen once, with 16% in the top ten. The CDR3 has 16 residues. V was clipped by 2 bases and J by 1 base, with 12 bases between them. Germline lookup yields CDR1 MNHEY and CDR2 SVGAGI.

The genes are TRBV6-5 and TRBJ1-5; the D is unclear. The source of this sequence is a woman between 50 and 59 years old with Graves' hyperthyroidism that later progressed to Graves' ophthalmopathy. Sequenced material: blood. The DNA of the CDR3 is TGTGCCAGCAGTTACAGGGTTCGGGTAAGCAATCAGCCCCAGCATTTT. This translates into CASSYRVRVSNQPQHF.